This T cell receptor beta chain was observed in a study of CXCR3-negative and CXCR3-positive naive CD8 T cells. In the case of this clonotype: Its target is not known.

The CDR3 contains 15 residues. Germline CDR1 is MGHRA and CDR2 is YSYEKL. The method, 5' RACE with UMI labels, was used to prepare the TRB cDNA libraries. From the 5' RACE reads, TCRdb lists one entry per CDR3 protein and no DNA. The sample's table shows roughly 55,000 distinct CDR3 sequences. Study-level points and caveats: Hydrophobicity of TRB CDR3s was greater in CXCR3-positive naive cells than in CXCR3-negative naive cells.

Sequenced input: naive CXCR3+ CD8+ T cells from blood. As for subset: CD45RO-CCR7+CD27+CD95- naive CD8+ T cells expressing CXCR3 (TNR3+). This sequence joins TRBV4-1 and TRBJ2-5; TCRdb designates TRBD1, a call that cannot be tested without DNA. The TCR originated in a human donor in good health. Some clones in this sample may be carry-over from other donors' samples. The CDR3 loop is CASSQGPGSFETQYF.